This T cell receptor beta chain was captured by sequencing in a study of shared clonotypes between healthy human individuals. Study at large: Donors were two women and a few men aged 18 to 49.

Germline values: CDR1 MGHRA, CDR2 YSYEKL. J lost 7 bases, V lost 1 base, and 10 bases had no gene match. There are 15 residues in the CDR3. Deep was the level at which the assay was run. Clones were sequenced by immunoSEQ multiplex PCR, and TCRdb holds only the in-frame ones, with some missing. The sample includes around 2.1 million clones, around 93% of them seen just once. Remarks on this clone: Antigen unknown.

Study-wide results and caveats: It was expected that sequencing depth would affect clonotype sharing among donors. Generally, naive subsets (rather than memory subsets) showed larger estimated richness.

Selected positively for CCR7 and CD45RO-negative, naive CD8 cells excluded terminally differentiated effector memory CD45RA+ cells. The sequenced sample consisted of naive CD8+ T cells from PBMCs. The chain employs TRBV4-1 and TRBJ2-7; 7 bases match TRBD1. This receptor was obtained from a man aged 18 to 30 in good health. Some clones in this sample may be carry-over from other donors' samples. The CDR3 DNA is TGCGCCAGCAGCCAAGCGACAGGGCTCCACGATGAGCAGTACTTC. Translated, it gives CASSQATGLHDEQYF.